These 26 T cell receptor beta chains were all obtained from the same sample, sequenced in a study of blood T cell repertoires in COVID-19. Repertoires were generated with immunoSEQ multiplex PCR, while TCRdb's copy carries only in-frame clones and drops some. The sample lists roughly 700,000 clones; around 89% were seen once. Material: peripheral blood. These receptors came from a woman under 30 with acute or convalescent COVID-19.

The genes are TRBV5-1 and TRBJ1-4; 8 bases are shared with TRBD1. Unmatched junction bases numbered 7, after V lost 4 bases and J lost 8 bases. The CDR3 contains 14 residues. Germline CDR1 and CDR2: SGHRS and YFSETQ. The CDR3, as DNA: TGCGCCAGCAGCGGCCGAGGACAGGGAGAAAAACTGTTTTTT. Translating it yields CASSGRGQGEKLFF.

V is TRBV11-2 and J is TRBJ2-1, with TRBD1 matching over 7 bases. Losses at the gene ends were 1 base for V and 4 bases for J; bases not matched to a gene: 4. The germline gives CDR1 SGHAT, CDR2 FQNNGV. The CDR3 is 15 residues long. This chain's CDR3 is CASSLVGTAYNEQFF. The DNA for the CDR3 is TGTGCCAGCAGCTTAGTAGGGACAGCTTACAATGAGCAGTTCTTC.

This clone was recorded once. The V and J genes are TRBV2 and TRBJ1-4, with TRBD1 identical over 9 bases. Trimming took 6 bases from V and 2 from J; bases not matched to a gene: 1. CDR3 length: 14 amino acids. Per germline, CDR1 SNHLY and CDR2 FYNNEI. CDR3 DNA: TGTGCCAGCAGCGGGACAGGGACTAATGAAAAACTGTTTTTT. Translated: CASSGTGTNEKLFF. The entire variable domain, with the rest obtained from reference TRBV2 and TRBJ1-4, is as follows: EPEVTQTPSHQVTQMGQEVILRCVPISNHLYFYWYRQILGQKVEFLVSFYNNEISEKSEIFDDQFSVERPDGSNFTLKIRSTKLEDSAMYFCASSGTGTNEKLFFGSGTQLSVL.

This clone was detected a few times. Other DNA sequences in the sample encode the same CDR3. V is TRBV6-1 and J is TRBJ1-2, with 10 bases lining up with TRBD1. Germline V gene sequence: CDR1 MNHNS, CDR2 SASEGT. This CDR3 region has 14 residues. The V segment lost 1 base and the J segment 4 bases; nucleotides outside the gene matches: 0. Here the CDR3 DNA reads TGTGCCAGCAGTGAAGGGACAGGGGGCTATGGCTACACCTTC. This gives the protein CASSEGTGGYGYTF.

Points on this clone: One junction end does not reproduce the germline sequence, and a read error may be involved. V and J are TRBV6-5 and TRBJ2-7; a possible D gene is TRBD1 (5 bases). CDR1 MNHEY and CDR2 SVGAGI come from the germline V gene. The CDR3 runs to 13 residues. The chain's CDR3 is CASRVNPDGQEFF. In nucleotides, the CDR3 is TGTGCCAGCAGAGTGAACCCGGACGGACAAGAATTTTTC.

This clone was counted many times. Other DNA sequences of this sample code for an identical CDR3. This chain joins TRBV6-5 and TRBJ1-2; maybe TRBD1 (5 bases). Trimming cost V 0 bases and J 2 bases, with 7 bases left between them. There are 14 residues in the CDR3. The V gene's germline CDR1 is MNHEY and CDR2 SVGAGI. The CDR3 region has the DNA TGTGCCAGCAGTTACTCGCCAGGGAACTATGGCTACACCTTC. This gives the protein CASSYSPGNYGYTF.

The chain couples TRBV4-1 to TRBJ1-1; TRBD1 might be the D (5 bases). Trimming took off 2 bases at V and 11 bases at J, with 18 bases between the two ends. The CDR3 runs to 14 residues. Germline CDR1 MGHRA, CDR2 YSYEKL. CDR3 loop: CASSQTPGYAAAFF. The CDR3, as DNA: TGCGCCAGCAGCCAAACCCCAGGGTACGCGGCGGCTTTCTTT.

In this sample, this clone turned up once. The rearrangement joins TRBV11-2 to TRBJ1-2, with 7 bases matching TRBD1. In germline, CDR1 is SGHAT, CDR2 FQNNGV. CDR3 length equals 15 residues. The V and J ends lost 5 bases and 2 bases, in that order; junction bases with no gene match: 8. The CDR3 DNA reads as TGTGCCAGCAGCCCCCGACAGGGTAGAAACTATGGCTACACCTTC. Translation gives CASSPRQGRNYGYTF. Full variable domain (outside the CDR3, taken from reference TRBV11-2 and TRBJ1-2): EAGVAQSPRYKIIEKRQSVAFWCNPISGHATLYWYQQILGQGPKLLIQFQNNGVVDDSQLPKDRFSAERLKGVDSTLKIQPAKLEDSAVYLCASSPRQGRNYGYTFGSGTRLTVV.

This clone was detected only once. This sequence joins TRBV6-5 and TRBJ2-7; D not certain. V dropped 8 bases and J dropped 2 bases, with 19 bases sitting between them. Germline loops: CDR1 MNHEY, CDR2 SVGAGI. This CDR3 comprises 15 residues. The CDR3 DNA reads as TGTGCCAGCCTAAGTCGTAGTCCGGGTGCCTACGAGCAGTACTTC. Protein product: CASLSRSPGAYEQYF.

This chain's CDR3 is CAWAGTGIVEQYF. In DNA, the CDR3 is TGTGCCTGGGCCGGGACAGGCATCGTCGAGCAGTACTTC. The chain couples TRBV2 to TRBJ2-7, with 8 bases fitting TRBD1. There are 13 residues in the CDR3. Germline V gene data show CDR1 as SNHLY and CDR2 as FYNNEI. V shed 11 bases and J 6 bases; nucleotides not matched to a gene: 12.

The chain employs TRBV4-1 and TRBJ2-1; TRBD2 matches 9 bases. CDR1 and CDR2 from the germline V gene are MGHRA and YSYEKL. The CDR3 spans 14 residues. V gave up 6 bases and J gave up 8 bases; unmatched junction bases: 8. CDR3 residues: CASRNAGGLDEQFF. CDR3 DNA: TGCGCCAGCAGAAACGCGGGGGGGCTGGATGAGCAGTTCTTC.

The chain recombines TRBV19 with TRBJ2-5; perhaps TRBD1 as D (5 bases). The V and J ends lost 3 bases and 0 bases respectively, with 11 bases between them. Germline lookup yields CDR1 LNHDA and CDR2 SQIVND (reference sequence). This CDR3 has 15 residues. The CDR3 sequence: CASSIRAGNQETQYF. CDR3 DNA: TGTGCCAGTAGTATTCGAGCAGGGAACCAAGAGACCCAGTACTTC.

This chain uses TRBV6-5 with TRBJ2-1; D is possibly TRBD1 (6 bases). Per the germline V gene, CDR1 is MNHEY and CDR2 is SVGAGI. Trimming left V 11 bases short and J 5 bases short, with 10 bases between. The CDR3 consists of 11 residues. CDR3 sequence reads: CASHRDNEQFF. DNA of the CDR3: TGTGCCTCTCACAGGGACAATGAGCAGTTCTTC.

Only a few counts were recorded for this clone. The chain employs TRBV9 and TRBJ2-7; the match to TRBD1 covers 8 bases. Trimming at V came to 3 bases and at J to 6 bases, leaving 5 bases not matched to a gene. In germline, CDR1 is SGDLS, CDR2 YYNGEE. The CDR3 contains 13 residues. The CDR3 coding sequence is TGTGCCAGCAGCGCAGACAGGGGTGGCGAGCAGTACTTC. Amino acids: CASSADRGGEQYF.

This chain uses TRBV24-1 with TRBJ1-6; TRBD1 is a possible D gene (6 bases). Looked up from germline, CDR1 is KGHDR and CDR2 is SFDVKD. The CDR3 spans 15 residues. Deletions cut 2 bases from V and 6 bases from J, with 10 bases between. CDR3 sequence reads: CATSDSRTANSPLHF. The CDR3 DNA sequence: TGTGCCACCAGTGATTCAAGGACAGCTAATTCACCCCTCCACTTT.

The chain couples TRBV7-9 to TRBJ1-6; unclear D gene. Germline CDR1 SEHNR, CDR2 FQNEAQ (reference sequence). Trimming took 1 base from V and 7 from J, leaving 11 bases between them. The CDR3 extends over 15 amino acids. CDR3 residues: CASSLEGGLNSPLHF. In nucleotides, the CDR3 is TGTGCCAGCAGCTTAGAGGGAGGGTTGAATTCACCCCTCCACTTT.

The rearrangement joins TRBV15 to TRBJ1-1; D not resolved. Trimming removed 1 base at V and 0 bases at J, with 9 bases between. CDR1 is LNHNV and CDR2 is YYDKDF in the germline V gene (reference sequence). There are 15 residues in the CDR3. The CDR3 is CATSRGRIMNTEAFF. The CDR3 DNA reads TGTGCCACCAGCAGAGGGAGAATTATGAACACTGAAGCTTTCTTT.

The V and J genes are TRBV7-2 and TRBJ1-2; no firm D call. The CDR3 extends over 13 amino acids. CDR1 is SGHTA and CDR2 is FQGNSA in the germline V gene. Deletions cut 3 bases from V and 7 bases from J, with 12 bases between. The CDR3 region is CASSFPGISGYTF. DNA for the CDR3: TGTGCCAGCAGCTTTCCCGGGATTAGTGGCTACACCTTC.

This clone has just a few counts. The chain is built from TRBV25-1 and TRBJ2-3; 8 bases are a match to TRBD2. The germline CDR1 and CDR2 sequences are MGHDK and SYGVNS. V gave up 7 bases and J gave up 4 bases; unmatched junction bases: 10. The CDR3 runs to 15 residues. In DNA form, the CDR3 reads TGTGCCAGCAACGCCGGGGGGGGCCTCCCAGATACGCAGTATTTT. Translated, it gives CASNAGGGLPDTQYF.

The gene calls are TRBV28 and TRBJ2-2, with unresolved D. CDR3 size: 20 residues. Germline assignment: CDR1 MDHEN and CDR2 SYDVKM. Deletions cut 6 bases from V and 0 bases from J, with 26 bases between. The CDR3 DNA sequence: TGTGCCAGCAGCTTACCTCTGGTCCCGATCGGAGTCACGAACACCGGGGAGCTGTTTTTT. It translates to CASSLPLVPIGVTNTGELFF.

V usage is TRBV5-6 and J usage is TRBJ1-5, with no clear D. CDR3 length: 12 residues. The V gene's germline CDR1 is SGHDT and CDR2 YYEEEE. V was trimmed by 4 bases and J by 5 bases, leaving 7 bases between them. CDR3 bases: TGTGCCAGCAGCATGCAGGATCAGCCCCAGCATTTT. This sequence encodes CASSMQDQPQHF.

The chain combines TRBV4-1 with TRBJ1-2; the D gene is possibly TRBD1 (5 bases). Germline V gene data show CDR1 as MGHRA and CDR2 as YSYEKL. Between the trimmed V and J ends, which lost 6 bases and 2 bases, there was a span of 10 bases. The CDR3 consists of 13 residues. The CDR3 nucleotides are TGCGCCAGCAGGGGGGAGGGGAACTATGGCTACACCTTC. Translation: CASRGEGNYGYTF.

In nucleotides, the CDR3 is TGTGCCAGCAGTGAAGGGGCCTCTGGAAACACCATATATTTT. Translation: CASSEGASGNTIYF. The rearrangement uses TRBV2 and TRBJ1-3; no firm D call. V shed 1 base and J shed 0 bases, with 4 bases lying between them. CDR3 length: 14 amino acids. Germline CDR1 is SNHLY and CDR2 is FYNNEI.

This chain connects TRBV5-4 to TRBJ1-2, with D possibly TRBD1 on 5 matching bases. CDR1 SGHNT and CDR2 YYREEE come from the germline V gene (reference sequence). The CDR3 length is 11 residues. Trimming stripped 1 base from V and 9 bases from J, with 7 bases between. CDR3 region: CASSLTGSYTF. CDR3 DNA: TGTGCCAGCAGCTTGACAGGAAGCTACACCTTC.

This chain links TRBV11-2 with TRBJ2-1; a weak D match, TRBD2 (5 bases). Trimming left V 2 bases short and J 7 bases short, with 12 bases between. CDR3 size: 14 residues. Germline CDR1 and CDR2: SGHAT and FQNNGV. CDR3 loop: CASSLTGRVNEQFF. The CDR3 DNA reads TGTGCCAGCAGCTTAACCGGGCGGGTGAATGAGCAGTTCTTC.

The chain has TRBV9 and TRBJ1-2; 7 positions agree with TRBD1. The J segment lost 7 bases and the V segment lost 4 bases, leaving 4 bases of the junction unmatched. Germline V gene lookup returns CDR1 SGDLS and CDR2 YYNGEE. The CDR3 contains 12 residues. The CDR3 DNA follows: TGTGCCAGCAGCCCCCAGGGGGGTGGCTACACCTTC. This gives the protein CASSPQGGGYTF.